The 28 T cell receptor beta chains in this list originate from one sample, sequenced in a study of OX40 agonist ivuxolimab in advanced cancers. Generated by immunoSEQ multiplex PCR, the TCRdb table keeps only in-frame clones and is missing some. The sample records more than 60,000 clones, about nine tenths being singletons. The sequencing used CD4+ or CD8+ T cells sorted from blood, collected in a trial of the OX40 agonist ivuxolimab. The receptors originated from an adult with an advanced solid tumor such as melanoma, head and neck, liver or kidney cancer.

The chain joins TRBV10-3 to TRBJ2-2, with unresolved D. The CDR3 sequence is 14 residues long. Trimming cost V 0 bases and J 6 bases, with 8 bases left between them. Germline V gene lookup returns CDR1 ENHRY and CDR2 SYGVKD. CDR3 nucleotide sequence: TGTGCCATCAGTGAGTCGAATATTGCCGGGGAGCTGTTTTTT. It codes for CAISESNIAGELFF.

The chain joins TRBV9 to TRBJ1-1, with D possibly matching TRBD1 (5 bases). This CDR3 is built from 16 residues. V was pared by 2 bases and J by 3 bases, with 17 bases between. Germline CDR1 SGDLS, CDR2 YYNGEE. The CDR3 region is CASSVSGFRVDTEAFF. DNA for the CDR3: TGTGCCAGCAGCGTCTCAGGGTTTAGGGTGGACACTGAAGCTTTCTTT.

V usage is TRBV21-1 and J usage is TRBJ2-1; the D call in the table, TRBD2, was not verified against the DNA. TRBV21-1 corresponds to a pseudogene. The CDR3 runs 24 residues. For the CDR3, the DNA is TGTGCCAGCAGTCTCTACCGGGACAGCCCGGGACTAGCGGGGGGGCCCCCCATCTACAATGAGCAGTTCTTC. This sequence encodes CASSLYRDSPGLAGGPPIYNEQFF.

The chain recombines TRBV27 with TRBJ1-5; 7 bases line up with TRBD1. CDR3 length: 16 residues. Germline V CDR1 and CDR2: MNHEY, SMNVEV (reference sequence). The J segment lost 4 bases and the V segment lost 6 bases, leaving 12 bases of the junction unmatched. DNA of the CDR3: TGTGCCAGCAGGAGTCTTGGGACAGTAGATAATCAGCCCCAGCATTTT. Translating it yields CASRSLGTVDNQPQHF.

The chain carries TRBV7-2 and TRBJ2-5; D not resolved. The better agreement between TRBJ2-7 and the DNA end casts doubt on the J call. The CDR3 is made up of 13 amino acids. Germline V gene lookup returns CDR1 SGHTA and CDR2 FQGNSA. In DNA form, the CDR3 reads TGTGCCAGCAGCTCCAGCTCCTACTACGAGCAGTACTTC. This encodes CASSSSSYYEQYF.

The CDR3 spells CATSALPPPFQEKLFF. The CDR3, as DNA: TGTGCCACCAGCGCCCTCCCACCCCCTTTCCAAGAAAAACTGTTTTTT. The gene calls are TRBV15 and TRBJ1-4; D call uncertain. Germline V gives CDR1 LNHNV, CDR2 YYDKDF (reference sequence). This CDR3 has 16 amino acids. Deletions cut 5 bases from V and 8 bases from J, with 21 bases between.

This chain uses TRBV27 with TRBJ2-6, with 8 nucleotides matching TRBD1. The V and J ends lost 6 bases and 3 bases, in that order; junction bases with no gene match: 1. The CDR3 is 14 amino acids. Germline V gene data show CDR1 as MNHEY and CDR2 as SMNVEV (reference sequence). CDR3 DNA sequence: TGTGCCAGCAGAACAGGGGGTGGGGCCAACGTCCTGACTTTC. Translating gives CASRTGGGANVLTF. The variable domain in full, with the rest retrieved from reference TRBV27 and TRBJ2-6, is EAQVTQNPRYLITVTGKKLTVTCSQNMNHEYMSWYRQDPGLGLRQIYYSMNVEVTDKGDVPEGYKVSRKEKRNFPLILESPSPNQTSLYFCASRTGGGANVLTFGAGSRLTVL.

This clone has only one observation. The chain links TRBV30 to TRBJ1-5, with D possibly TRBD1 on 6 matching bases. V lost 2 bases to trimming and J lost 3 bases, with 11 bases between them. This CDR3 is built from 14 residues. Looked up from germline, CDR1 is GTSNPN and CDR2 is SVGIG (reference sequence). The CDR3 sequence is CAWSYRAYNQPQHF. The CDR3 DNA reads TGTGCCTGGAGTTACAGGGCGTACAATCAGCCCCAGCATTTT.

This clone was seen just once. The V and J genes are TRBV9 and TRBJ2-7; TRBD2 is a possible D gene (7 bases). Deletions cut 0 bases from V and 3 bases from J, with 16 bases between. CDR1 and CDR2 from the germline V gene are SGDLS and YYNGEE. The CDR3 totals 16 residues. The CDR3 DNA is TGTGCCAGCAGCGTAGGAGGGGGGGGGCCCCTCTACGAGCAGTACTTC. Translated, it gives CASSVGGGGPLYEQYF.

This chain joins TRBV11-2 and TRBJ2-3; D may match TRBD1 or TRBD2 (6 bases each). The CDR3 sequence is 15 residues long. V was pared by 4 bases and J by 2 bases, with 13 bases between. CDR1 is SGHAT and CDR2 is FQNNGV in the germline V gene. CDR3 bases: TGTGCCAGCAGCTCGTTGGGGGGCTCCACAGATACGCAGTATTTT. Translating it yields CASSSLGGSTDTQYF.

This clone has a handful of counts. The gene calls are TRBV28 and TRBJ1-2, with unresolved D. There are 14 residues in the CDR3. The V and J ends lost 8 bases and 3 bases respectively, with 16 bases between them. Germline V gives CDR1 MDHEN, CDR2 SYDVKM. The DNA of the CDR3 is TGTGCCAGCTACTCGATGCACGGGGACTATGGCTACACCTTC. It encodes CASYSMHGDYGYTF.

Comments on this clone: Other nucleotide sequences from this sample produce the same CDR3. This rearrangement joins TRBV28 to TRBJ1-5, with TRBD1 identical over 7 bases. Germline V CDR1 and CDR2: MDHEN, SYDVKM. There are 15 residues in the CDR3. J lost 2 bases, V lost 5 bases, and 6 bases had no gene match. DNA of the CDR3: TGTGCCAGCAGTCCTCAGGGGGGGGGCAATCAGCCCCAGCATTTT. Protein product: CASSPQGGGNQPQHF.

V is TRBV6-5 and J is TRBJ2-7, with TRBD2 matching 11 bases. CDR3 length: 16 residues. Losses at the gene ends were 4 bases for V and 2 bases for J; bases not matched to a gene: 7. CDR1 and CDR2 (germline): MNHEY, SVGAGI. The CDR3 sequence is CASSSTSGGQTYEQYF. CDR3 sequence (DNA): TGTGCCAGCAGTTCCACTAGCGGGGGTCAAACCTACGAGCAGTACTTC.

The V call is TRBV27, the J call TRBJ2-2; D is ambiguous. The CDR3 runs 14 residues. Trimming cost V 7 bases and J 1 base, with 10 bases left between them. Germline values: CDR1 MNHEY, CDR2 SMNVEV (reference sequence). The CDR3 sequence: CASNWAENTGELFF. DNA of the CDR3: TGTGCCAGCAATTGGGCGGAGAACACCGGGGAGCTGTTTTTT.

The genes are TRBV7-2 and TRBJ2-7; 9 bases map to TRBD2. Germline CDR1 reads SGHTA; CDR2 reads FQGNSA. Germline trimming cut 0 bases from V and 5 bases from J; bases unmatched to any gene: 11. This CDR3 is built from 17 residues. The CDR3 region is CASSLARFSGSNNEQYF. The CDR3 DNA reads TGTGCCAGCAGCTTAGCGCGTTTTAGCGGGAGTAACAACGAGCAGTACTTC. Complete variable domain (other parts from reference TRBV7-2 and TRBJ2-7): GAGVSQSPSNKVTEKGKDVELRCDPISGHTALYWYRQSLGQGLEFLIYFQGNSAPDKSGLPSDRFSAERTGGSVSTLTIQRTQQEDSAVYLCASSLARFSGSNNEQYFGPGTRLTVT.

The chain carries TRBV2 and TRBJ2-1; no reliable D call. Trimming shortened V by 6 bases and J by 7 bases, and 16 bases separated the two germline ends. Germline CDR1 and CDR2: SNHLY and FYNNEI. This CDR3 is built from 14 residues. The CDR3 DNA reads as TGTGCCAGCAGATCATGGGAAGAGAGTAATGAGCAGTTCTTC. Amino acid sequence: CASRSWEESNEQFF.

The rearrangement uses TRBV19 and TRBJ2-1; TRBD2 aligns across 8 bases. With 3 bases clipped from V and 8 bases from J, the junction kept 15 bases outside the gene matches. This CDR3 has 17 residues. Germline values: CDR1 LNHDA, CDR2 SQIVND (reference sequence). The CDR3 sequence is CASSIPYSGRAMDEQFF. The DNA of the CDR3 is TGTGCCAGTAGTATCCCCTACTCCGGGAGGGCCATGGATGAGCAGTTCTTC.

CDR3 DNA: TGTGCCAGCAGCTCCTTAGCGGGAGGACCATACAATGAGCAGTTCTTC. Its protein is CASSSLAGGPYNEQFF. The chain links TRBV7-2 to TRBJ2-1; 10 bases agree with TRBD2. The CDR3 has 16 residues. V was clipped by 4 bases and J by 4 bases; unmatched bases: 7. Germline V gives CDR1 SGHTA, CDR2 FQGNSA. The whole variable domain, filled in from reference TRBV7-2 and TRBJ2-1, reads GAGVSQSPSNKVTEKGKDVELRCDPISGHTALYWYRQSLGQGLEFLIYFQGNSAPDKSGLPSDRFSAERTGGSVSTLTIQRTQQEDSAVYLCASSSLAGGPYNEQFFGPGTRLTVL.

This chain joins TRBV7-3 and TRBJ1-3, with 7 bases that match TRBD1. The CDR3 is 16 residues long. The germline gives CDR1 SGHTA, CDR2 FQGTGA. The junction had 5 bases not matched to a gene; V was cut back by 2 bases and J by 1 base. DNA for the CDR3: TGTGCCAGCAGCTTAGGGCCGACAGGGTCTGGAAACACCATATATTTT. Residues: CASSLGPTGSGNTIYF.

The chain has TRBV6-1 and TRBJ2-1; D remains unclear. The V end lost 5 bases, the J end lost 6 bases, and 14 bases lay between the germline ends. The CDR3 loop spans 14 amino acids. Germline assignment: CDR1 MNHNS and CDR2 SASEGT. The CDR3: CASSPNGWGNEQFF. DNA for the CDR3: TGTGCCAGCAGTCCAAACGGGTGGGGCAATGAGCAGTTCTTC.

J is TRBJ2-5 and V is TRBV9, with TRBD2 matching over 10 bases. This CDR3 is 16 amino acids long. The ends lost 0 bases at V and 4 bases at J; junction bases unmatched: 6. Germline assignment: CDR1 SGDLS and CDR2 YYNGEE. This CDR3 reads CASSVGTSGVGETQYF. CDR3 nucleotides: TGTGCCAGCAGCGTAGGAACTAGCGGGGTCGGAGAGACCCAGTACTTC.

The rearrangement uses TRBV11-2 and TRBJ1-2; D is uncertain. V lost 5 bases, J lost 7 bases, and 11 bases lay in between. This CDR3 contains 12 residues. CDR1 is SGHAT, CDR2 FQNNGV, per germline. The CDR3 nucleotides are TGTGCCAGCAGCCTAGCGGGAAGTGGCTACACCTTC. Its translation is CASSLAGSGYTF.

V is TRBV7-2 and J is TRBJ1-5; the D gene is possibly TRBD1 (6 bases). Germline V CDR1 and CDR2: SGHTA, FQGNSA. CDR3 size: 15 residues. The V end lost 1 base, the J end lost 6 bases, and 13 bases lay between the germline ends. The CDR3 DNA is TGTGCCAGCAGCTTAGGAGTAGGGGGAAGTCAGCCCCAGCATTTT. This codes for CASSLGVGGSQPQHF. Together with reference TRBV7-2 and TRBJ1-5, the CDR3 gives the full variable domain: GAGVSQSPSNKVTEKGKDVELRCDPISGHTALYWYRQSLGQGLEFLIYFQGNSAPDKSGLPSDRFSAERTGGSVSTLTIQRTQQEDSAVYLCASSLGVGGSQPQHFGDGTRLSIL.

The chain joins TRBV19 to TRBJ2-2, with 7 bases lining up with TRBD1. Germline assignment: CDR1 LNHDA and CDR2 SQIVND (reference sequence). The CDR3 runs 16 residues. With V trimmed by 5 bases and J by 0 bases, 6 bases remained unmatched. DNA of the CDR3: TGTGCCAGTAGTCTGCGACAGGGACCGAACACCGGGGAGCTGTTTTTT. This encodes CASSLRQGPNTGELFF.

The chain joins TRBV28 to TRBJ2-3; D call uncertain. This CDR3 is built from 13 residues. V lost 4 bases to trimming and J lost 0 bases, with 5 bases between them. The germline CDR1 and CDR2 sequences are MDHEN and SYDVKM. CDR3 in DNA: TGTGCCAGCAGTTATGCCAGCACAGATACGCAGTATTTT. As protein: CASSYASTDTQYF.

V usage is TRBV11-3 and J usage is TRBJ2-1; 7 bases agree with TRBD2. The CDR3 is 15 residues long. CDR1 SGHNT and CDR2 YENEEA come from the germline V gene. V trimming: 5 bases; J trimming: 2 bases; junction bases outside the gene matches: 6. CDR3 residues: CASSRRGGAYNEQFF. In DNA form, the CDR3 reads TGTGCCAGCAGCCGTCGTGGGGGGGCCTACAATGAGCAGTTCTTC.

Here the CDR3 reads CASSPDMQPQHF. The CDR3 coding sequence is TGTGCCAGCTCACCCGACATGCAGCCCCAGCATTTT. The chain uses TRBV18 and TRBJ1-5, with no clear D. V shed 3 bases and J shed 7 bases, with 7 bases lying between them. Germline V gives CDR1 KGHSH, CDR2 LQKENI. The CDR3 covers 12 residues.

The chain carries TRBV29-1 and TRBJ1-2; D is undetermined. V shed 3 bases and J shed 6 bases, with 11 bases lying between them. Germline V gene lookup returns CDR1 SQVTM and CDR2 ANQGSEA. There are 12 residues in the CDR3. The CDR3 nucleotides are TGCAGCGTTGACCCGGGAACGAATGGCTACACCTTC. Encoded protein: CSVDPGTNGYTF.